The next 8 T cell receptor beta chains were all read from a single sample in a study of STAT5B mutations in CD4+ large granular lymphocyte leukemia. Sequenced by immunoSEQ multiplex PCR; TCRdb stores in-frame clones only, minus some. Here the sample spans some 33,000 clones, 60% to 80% being singletons. Source material: CD4+ T cells from blood buffy coats. The receptors derive from a human donor in good health.

The chain uses TRBV18 and TRBJ2-1; D may be TRBD2 (6 bases). The CDR3 consists of 15 residues. Germline V lookup: CDR1 KGHSH, CDR2 LQKENI. The V gene lost 0 bases and the J gene lost 7 bases, with 13 bases spanning the gap. This chain's CDR3 is CASSPPEGGINEQFF. The CDR3 bases are TGTGCCAGCTCACCACCGGAGGGCGGTATAAATGAGCAGTTCTTC. Complete variable domain (other parts from reference TRBV18 and TRBJ2-1): NAGVMQNPRHLVRRRGQEARLRCSPMKGHSHVYWYRQLPEEGLKFMVYLQKENIIDESGMPKERFSAEFPKEGPSILRIQQVVRGDSAAYFCASSPPEGGINEQFFGPGTRLTVL.

The genes are TRBV6-6 and TRBJ2-2, with D maybe TRBD2 (6 bases). Germline assignment: CDR1 MNHNY and CDR2 SVGAGI (reference sequence). The CDR3 length is 16 residues. V was shortened by 8 bases and J by 2 bases, with 18 bases between the two germline ends. CDR3 protein: CASYTVGTFNTGELFF. The CDR3, as DNA: TGTGCCAGCTATACAGTAGGGACTTTCAACACCGGGGAGCTGTTTTTT.

This sequence joins TRBV21-1 and TRBJ1-4; the table's TRBD1 call for D was not verified on the DNA. TRBV21-1 counts as a pseudogene. The CDR3 has 13 residues. The DNA of the CDR3 is TGTGCCAGCGATGGACAGGGTTGCAGAAAACTGTTTTTT. Translating it yields CASDGQGCRKLFF.

The table lists this clone with a few counts. This chain joins TRBV11-1 and TRBJ2-1; 8 nucleotides align to TRBD1. This CDR3 has 16 amino acids. Germline V lookup: CDR1 SGHAT, CDR2 FQDESV (reference sequence). The V segment lost 4 bases and the J segment 3 bases; nucleotides outside the gene matches: 8. The CDR3 sequence is CASSSTRTGNYNEQFF. DNA for the CDR3: TGTGCCAGCAGCTCCACCAGGACAGGGAACTACAATGAGCAGTTCTTC.

The chain is built from TRBV9 and TRBJ2-2; no clear D gene. The CDR3 sequence is 16 residues long. V was clipped by 4 bases and J by 4 bases, with 17 bases between them. The germline V gene encodes CDR1 SGDLS and CDR2 YYNGEE. This CDR3 is CASSLRTAEGTGELFF. Written as DNA, the CDR3 is TGTGCCAGCAGCCTCCGGACGGCGGAAGGCACCGGGGAGCTGTTTTTT.

The chain combines TRBV7-9 with TRBJ2-7; 10 bases map to TRBD1. J gave up 2 bases and V 1 base, and 2 bases lay outside the gene matches. This CDR3 is built from 15 residues. Germline V lookup: CDR1 SEHNR, CDR2 FQNEAQ (reference sequence). The CDR3 spells CASSLDGQGAYEQYF. CDR3 in DNA: TGTGCCAGCAGCTTAGATGGACAGGGGGCCTACGAGCAGTACTTC.

This chain connects TRBV28 to TRBJ2-5, with 8 nucleotides matching TRBD1. The tail of the sequence fits TRBJ2-7 better, so the J call may be wrong. This CDR3 region has 15 residues. The germline gives CDR1 MDHEN, CDR2 SYDVKM. The CDR3 is CASSPPGQGAHEQYF. The DNA for the CDR3 is TGTGCCAGCAGTCCTCCGGGGCAGGGGGCCCACGAGCAGTACTTC.

This clone came up a few times. The chain links TRBV29-1 to TRBJ1-1; D possibly corresponds to TRBD1 (6 bases). This CDR3 contains 13 residues. V gave up 6 bases and J gave up 5 bases, with 16 bases separating them. The V gene's germline CDR1 is SQVTM and CDR2 ANQGSEA. As DNA, the CDR3 is TGCAGCGTCCGGGGGCAGGGAGTTACTGAAGCTTTCTTT. Amino acids: CSVRGQGVTEAFF.